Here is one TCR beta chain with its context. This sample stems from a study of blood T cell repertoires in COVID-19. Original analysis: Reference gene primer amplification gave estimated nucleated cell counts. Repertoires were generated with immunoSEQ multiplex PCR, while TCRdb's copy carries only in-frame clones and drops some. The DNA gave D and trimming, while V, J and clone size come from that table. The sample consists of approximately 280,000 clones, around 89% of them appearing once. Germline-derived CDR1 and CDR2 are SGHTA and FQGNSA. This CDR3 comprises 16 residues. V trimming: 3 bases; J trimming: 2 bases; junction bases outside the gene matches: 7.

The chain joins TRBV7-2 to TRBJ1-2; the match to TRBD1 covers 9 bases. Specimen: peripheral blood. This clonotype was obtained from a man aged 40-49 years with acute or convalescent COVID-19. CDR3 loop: CASSFTGGAVNYGYTF. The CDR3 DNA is TGTGCCAGCAGCTTCACAGGGGGCGCGGTGAACTATGGCTACACCTTC.